Each of the 28 T cell receptor beta chains below was sequenced from the same sample in a study of T cell responses to AZD1222 COVID-19 vaccine. The assay was immunoSEQ multiplex PCR, and TCRdb's table has in-frame clones only and misses some. The sample consists of 130,000 to 150,000 clones, 90% of them appearing once. This sample comprised peripheral blood, obtained on day 0 of AZD1222 vaccination. The receptors come from an adult in good health.

The chain has TRBV7-9 and TRBJ1-1, with D possibly matching TRBD1 (6 bases). Germline CDR1 is SEHNR and CDR2 is FQNEAQ (reference sequence). V shed 6 bases and J shed 0 bases, with 14 bases lying between them. This CDR3 comprises 15 residues. The CDR3 sequence is CASRTKDRLNTEAFF. CDR3 DNA sequence: TGTGCCAGCAGAACCAAGGACAGATTGAACACTGAAGCTTTCTTT.

The chain uses TRBV6-5 and TRBJ2-4; 10 nucleotides agree with TRBD1. The CDR3 has 14 amino acids. V was clipped by 5 bases and J by 9 bases; unmatched bases: 7. The germline gives CDR1 MNHEY, CDR2 SVGAGI. As DNA, the CDR3 is TGTGCCAGCAGTCCCGGGACAGGGGTGGGCATTCAGTACTTC. Translation gives CASSPGTGVGIQYF.

The chain recombines TRBV5-5 with TRBJ2-7, with D uncertain. With 7 bases removed from V and 2 bases from J, the gap between germline ends came to 16 bases. Germline CDR1 SGHKS, CDR2 YYEKEE (reference sequence). The CDR3 totals 14 residues. In nucleotides, the CDR3 is TGTGCCAGCGGCATTGACGGAGACCCCTACGAGCAGTACTTC. It translates to CASGIDGDPYEQYF.

The chain combines TRBV27 with TRBJ1-4; D possibly corresponds to TRBD1 (5 bases). This CDR3 is 13 amino acids long. Per the germline V gene, CDR1 is MNHEY and CDR2 is SMNVEV (reference sequence). V lost 3 bases and J lost 5, with 7 bases in between. CDR3 nucleotides: TGTGCCAGCAGTTTGACAGTAAATGAAAAACTGTTTTTT. Translating gives CASSLTVNEKLFF. Full variable domain (remainder filled in from reference TRBV27 and TRBJ1-4): EAQVTQNPRYLITVTGKKLTVTCSQNMNHEYMSWYRQDPGLGLRQIYYSMNVEVTDKGDVPEGYKVSRKEKRNFPLILESPSPNQTSLYFCASSLTVNEKLFFGSGTQLSVL.

This chain joins TRBV13 and TRBJ2-1; the D is unclear. CDR1 PRHDT and CDR2 FYEKMQ come from the germline V gene (reference sequence). Trimming cost V 0 bases and J 3 bases, with 3 bases left between them. This CDR3 contains 13 residues. In DNA, the CDR3 is TGTGCCAGCAGCTTAGGGGGCTACAATGAGCAGTTCTTC. Translated: CASSLGGYNEQFF.

This clone appeared once. The chain uses TRBV6-2 or TRBV6-3 and TRBJ1-5, with D unresolved. The germline gives CDR1 MNHEY, CDR2 SVGEGT. The CDR3 loop spans 13 amino acids. Trimming stripped 0 bases from V and 5 bases from J, with 5 bases between. The CDR3 nucleotides read TGTGCCAGCAGTTACTCGCTCCATCAGCCCCAGCATTTT. Translation: CASSYSLHQPQHF.

The V gene is TRBV24-1, the J gene TRBJ2-2; D is ambiguous. The CDR3 covers 13 residues. Trimming took 0 bases from V and 7 from J, leaving 5 bases between them. Germline assignment: CDR1 KGHDR and CDR2 SFDVKD. The CDR3 reads CATSDLPHGELFF. As DNA, the CDR3 is TGTGCCACCAGTGATTTGCCCCACGGGGAGCTGTTTTTT.

The chain carries TRBV3-1 (or the pseudogene TRBV3-2) and TRBJ1-1, with D unclear. Trimming took off 3 bases at V and 9 bases at J, with 14 bases between the two ends. Germline-derived CDR1 and CDR2 are LGHDT and YNNKEL (reference sequence). CDR3 size: 13 residues. The CDR3 spells CASSHVLRAKAFF. The CDR3 DNA is TGTGCCAGCAGCCATGTTCTCCGGGCTAAAGCTTTCTTT.

This clone was found once. The chain couples TRBV11-2 to TRBJ1-1; 7 nucleotides match TRBD1. J lost 6 bases, V lost 4 bases, and 5 bases had no gene match. The CDR3 covers 13 residues. Germline-derived CDR1 and CDR2 are SGHAT and FQNNGV. For the CDR3, the DNA is TGTGCCAGCAGCTCCCTCGACAGGGCTGAAGCTTTCTTT. As protein: CASSSLDRAEAFF.

The V call is TRBV30, the J call TRBJ1-5, with D perhaps TRBD1 (5 bases). The CDR3 has 17 residues. The germline gives CDR1 GTSNPN, CDR2 SVGIG (reference sequence). Trimming pared 3 bases from V and 1 base from J, leaving 19 bases between. The CDR3: CAWSPPSLGRSNQPQHF. The CDR3 bases are TGTGCCTGGAGCCCCCCCTCCCTGGGACGGAGCAATCAGCCCCAGCATTTT.

The CDR3 reads CASKDRGSDQPQHF. The DNA for the CDR3 is TGTGCCAGTAAAGACAGGGGGTCGGATCAGCCCCAGCATTTT. The chain carries TRBV19 and TRBJ1-5, with TRBD1 matching 9 bases. This CDR3 has 14 amino acids. J was trimmed by 5 bases and V by 7 bases; bases with no gene match: 6. Germline assignment: CDR1 LNHDA and CDR2 SQIVND (reference sequence).

The chain links TRBV6-4 to TRBJ2-7; 10 nucleotides agree with TRBD2. Trimming removed 5 bases from V and 5 bases from J; junction bases left unmatched: 9. Germline V CDR1 and CDR2: MRHNA, SNTAGT. This CDR3 region has 15 residues. The CDR3 loop is CASSPTGLAFNEQYF. CDR3 DNA: TGTGCCAGCAGTCCCACGGGACTAGCGTTTAACGAGCAGTACTTC.

The rearrangement joins TRBV4-3 to TRBJ2-3, with D perhaps matching TRBD1 or TRBD2 (5 bases each). Trimming removed 4 bases from V and 2 bases from J, with 13 bases in between. The CDR3 spans 15 residues. The germline V gene has CDR1 LGHNA and CDR2 YSLEER. The CDR3 sequence is CASSLTPGPTDTQYF. The DNA of the CDR3 is TGCGCCAGCAGCCTTACTCCGGGGCCCACAGATACGCAGTATTTT.

This chain uses TRBV11-1 with TRBJ1-2, with D unresolved. Germline-derived CDR1 and CDR2 are SGHAT and FQDESV (reference sequence). V dropped 0 bases and J dropped 7 bases, with 18 bases sitting between them. The CDR3 is 16 residues long. The CDR3 nucleotides are TGTGCCAGCAGCTTAGCGCATGGGATGGGCAGTGGTGGCTACACCTTC. The encoded protein is CASSLAHGMGSGGYTF.

The rearrangement uses TRBV6-6 and TRBJ2-7; D possibly corresponds to TRBD1 (5 bases). The CDR3 sequence is 14 residues long. V lost 2 bases and J lost 2, with 10 bases in between. The germline CDR1 and CDR2 sequences are MNHNY and SVGAGI (reference sequence). The CDR3 here is CASSYRGSTYEQYF. CDR3 DNA: TGTGCCAGCAGTTACAGGGGCAGTACCTACGAGCAGTACTTC.

The V and J genes are TRBV6-4 and TRBJ2-2, with D uncertain. In germline, CDR1 is MRHNA, CDR2 SNTAGT. The germline V and J ends were trimmed by 0 bases and 4 bases, with 9 bases remaining between them. This CDR3 spans 15 amino acids. The CDR3 spells CASSDSNDGTGELFF. The CDR3 DNA reads TGTGCCAGCAGTGACTCGAACGACGGCACCGGGGAGCTGTTTTTT.

The gene calls are TRBV5-1 and TRBJ2-5; either TRBD1 or TRBD2 may supply D (5 bases each). The CDR3 has 14 amino acids. Trimming removed 2 bases at V and 7 bases at J, with 15 bases between. Per germline, CDR1 SGHRS and CDR2 YFSETQ. The CDR3 spells CASSLGQGGWTQYF. The CDR3 DNA sequence: TGCGCCAGCAGCTTAGGGCAGGGCGGGTGGACCCAGTACTTC.

The V call is TRBV28, the J call TRBJ2-7; 10 bases are a match to TRBD2. The germline V gene has CDR1 MDHEN and CDR2 SYDVKM. The V and J ends lost 2 bases and 2 bases, in that order; junction bases with no gene match: 12. This CDR3 region has 18 residues. The CDR3 is CASSLAIVGTSGAYEQYF. In nucleotides, the CDR3 is TGTGCCAGCAGTTTAGCCATAGTGGGTACTAGCGGGGCCTACGAGCAGTACTTC. Based on the CDR3 plus reference TRBV28 and TRBJ2-7, the full variable domain is DVKVTQSSRYLVKRTGEKVFLECVQDMDHENMFWYRQDPGLGLRLIYFSYDVKMKEKGDIPEGYSVSREKKERFSLILESASTNQTSMYLCASSLAIVGTSGAYEQYFGPGTRLTVT.

The rearrangement joins TRBV30 to TRBJ1-6; the D is unclear. The CDR3 loop spans 17 amino acids. V was trimmed by 3 bases and J by 0 bases, leaving 15 bases between them. Germline assignment: CDR1 GTSNPN and CDR2 SVGIG (reference sequence). CDR3 protein: CAWSGSGWGSYNSPLHF. Written as DNA, the CDR3 is TGTGCCTGGAGCGGCTCGGGGTGGGGCTCCTATAATTCACCCCTCCACTTT.

The gene calls are TRBV7-6 and TRBJ2-1; 9 bases agree with TRBD2. Trimming took 5 bases from V and 12 from J; bases not matched to a gene: 14. Germline loops: CDR1 SGHVS, CDR2 FNYEAQ. The CDR3 is 15 residues long. CDR3 protein: CASSDLAGRGGGQFF. The CDR3 nucleotides are TGTGCCAGCAGCGATCTAGCGGGAAGAGGGGGAGGGCAGTTCTTC.

The rearrangement uses TRBV7-9 and TRBJ1-2; 7 nucleotides match TRBD1. V shed 8 bases and J 3 bases; nucleotides not matched to a gene: 6. The CDR3 is made up of 13 amino acids. The V gene's germline CDR1 is SEHNR and CDR2 FQNEAQ (reference sequence). Here the CDR3 reads CASWGGGDYGYTF. The CDR3 DNA reads TGTGCCAGCTGGGGAGGGGGCGACTATGGCTACACCTTC.

The chain links TRBV7-2 to TRBJ2-2, with a weak D call TRBD1 (6 bases). CDR1 is SGHTA, CDR2 FQGNSA, per germline. With 5 bases removed from V and 6 bases from J, the gap between germline ends came to 13 bases. The CDR3 has 14 amino acids. CDR3 coding DNA: TGTGCCAGCAGCCTCAGGGGTTTCCCCGGGGAGCTGTTTTTT. Protein sequence: CASSLRGFPGELFF.

The chain uses TRBV5-1 and TRBJ2-3; the match to TRBD1 covers 9 bases. The CDR3 has 14 amino acids. CDR1 and CDR2 (germline): SGHRS, YFSETQ. Trimming removed 4 bases from V and 5 bases from J; junction bases left unmatched: 5. CDR3 nucleotides: TGCGCCAGCAGCCCAGACAGGGGGATAGATACGCAGTATTTT. As protein: CASSPDRGIDTQYF.

This chain joins TRBV5-3 and TRBJ1-3, with 7 bases lining up with TRBD1. TRBV5-3 is placed among ORFs of uncertain function. V lost 0 bases to trimming and J lost 8 bases; unmatched junction nucleotides: 11. The CDR3 loop spans 16 amino acids. CDR3 sequence (DNA): TGTGCCAGAAGCTTGGTGAACCCCGGGACAGAGGACACCATATATTTT. It translates to CARSLVNPGTEDTIYF.

This sequence joins TRBV10-2 and TRBJ1-2; 10 positions match TRBD1. Germline loops: CDR1 WSHSY, CDR2 SAAADI. The CDR3 contains 18 residues. J was trimmed by 6 bases and V by 4 bases; bases with no gene match: 17. Here the CDR3 DNA reads TGCGCCAGCAGTGGCCTTCTCGGACAGGGGGAAAAGTCAGATGGCTACACCTTC. It is translated as CASSGLLGQGEKSDGYTF.

The gene calls are TRBV1 and TRBJ2-1. TRBV1 is flagged as a pseudogene. This CDR3 comprises 8 residues. In DNA, the CDR3 is TGCACCAGCAATGAGCAGTTCTTC. It is translated as CTSNEQFF.

The chain is built from TRBV29-1 and TRBJ1-1; D unresolved. The V gene's germline CDR1 is SQVTM and CDR2 ANQGSEA. The V end lost 0 bases, the J end lost 4 bases, and 3 bases lay between the germline ends. The CDR3 is made up of 11 amino acids. This CDR3 is CSVEESTEAFF. DNA for the CDR3: TGCAGCGTTGAAGAGAGCACTGAAGCTTTCTTT.

This rearrangement joins TRBV3-1 (or the pseudogene TRBV3-2) to TRBJ1-5, with no clear D. With 1 base removed from V and 1 base from J, the gap between germline ends came to 8 bases. Germline CDR1 is LGHDT and CDR2 is YNNKEL (reference sequence). This CDR3 has 15 residues. CDR3 sequence reads: CASSQGRVSNQPQHF. CDR3 bases: TGTGCCAGCAGCCAAGGGAGGGTCAGCAATCAGCCCCAGCATTTT.